These 30 T cell receptor beta chains were sequenced from one sample in a study of T-cell memory formation after mild COVID-19. TCRdb redid the calling of the 5' RACE reads with MiXCR, one entry per CDR3 protein. The sample consists of about 560,000 distinct CDR3 sequences, 18% of them appearing once. The sample comprised PBMCs or a T cell subset sorted from them (not recorded which). Receptors originate from an adult woman who had mild COVID-19 (a few samples of this study predate the infection). Cell type and time point are not known.

This clonotype was recorded many times. The chain links TRBV6-5 to TRBJ1-1, with D maybe TRBD1 (5 bases). V shed 3 bases and J shed 1 base, with 6 bases lying between them. The CDR3 has 13 residues. Germline V gene data show CDR1 as MNHEY and CDR2 as SVGAGI. The CDR3: CASSYQGNTEAFF. The CDR3 coding sequence is TGTGCCAGCAGTTATCAGGGGAACACTGAAGCTTTCTTT.

The chain carries TRBV20-1 and TRBJ2-3; D might be TRBD1 or TRBD2, each matching 6 bases. CDR1 is DFQATT, CDR2 SNEGSKA, per germline (reference sequence). The CDR3 is 18 residues long. V was clipped by 6 bases and J by 2 bases, with 27 bases between them. DNA of the CDR3: TGCAGTGCCTTAGAAAGACACAGGGATAGGAGGGTCACAGATACGCAGTATTTT. Translated, it gives CSALERHRDRRVTDTQYF.

V is TRBV19 and J is TRBJ1-1; D is possibly TRBD1 (6 bases). CDR1 and CDR2 from the germline V gene are LNHDA and SQIVND (reference sequence). V lost 2 bases, J lost 2 bases, and 9 bases lay in between. The CDR3 spans 14 residues. The CDR3 loop is CASSIQGSNTEAFF. For the CDR3, the DNA is TGTGCCAGTAGTATACAGGGGTCTAACACTGAAGCTTTCTTT.

The chain joins TRBV7-2 to TRBJ2-1, with 8 positions matching TRBD1. V lost 1 base, J lost 9 bases, and 5 bases stayed unmatched. Germline V gives CDR1 SGHTA, CDR2 FQGNSA. The CDR3 is made up of 14 amino acids. In DNA, the CDR3 is TGTGCCAGCAGCTTAGGACAGGGGCTAAGTGAGCAGTTCTTC. It codes for CASSLGQGLSEQFF.

This clonotype showed up many times. A read error may produce the germline difference seen at one junction end. The chain carries TRBV7-7 and TRBJ2-3, with D possibly TRBD2 on 6 matching bases. From germline, CDR1 is SSHAT and CDR2 FNYEAQ (reference sequence). This CDR3 has 15 residues. Written as DNA, the CDR3 is TGTGCTAGCAGCTTAGCGGTATTGCGGGTACGGGGGCAGTATTTT. Translating it yields CASSLAVLRVRGQYF. Full variable domain (remainder filled in from reference TRBV7-7 and TRBJ2-3): GAGVSQSPRYKVTKRGQDVTLRCDPISSHATLYWYQQALGQGPEFLTYFNYEAQPDKSGLPSDRFSAERPEGSISTLTIQRTEQRDSAMYRCASSLAVLRVRGQYFGPGTRLTVL.

This clonotype was detected a few times. The CDR3 nucleotides are TGCGCCAGCAGCCAAGATATGGGGTTCTCCTACGAGCAGTACTTC. Translation gives CASSQDMGFSYEQYF. This sequence joins TRBV4-1 and TRBJ2-7, with D uncertain. V was pared by 0 bases and J by 0 bases, with 9 bases between. CDR1 MGHRA and CDR2 YSYEKL come from the germline V gene. The CDR3 length is 15 residues.

DNA of the CDR3: TGTGCCAGCAGGATAGCTGGGACAGGGGCTGTCAACACTGAAGCTTTCTTT. Translation: CASRIAGTGAVNTEAFF. The chain uses TRBV5-4 and TRBJ1-1, with 10 bases fitting TRBD1. The CDR3 extends over 17 amino acids. With 5 bases clipped from V and 2 bases from J, the junction kept 12 bases outside the gene matches. Germline V CDR1 and CDR2: SGHNT, YYREEE (reference sequence).

There are a few counts of this clonotype. The chain combines TRBV7-3 with TRBJ2-1; 10 bases match TRBD2. This CDR3 has 16 amino acids. Germline V CDR1 and CDR2: SGHTA, FQGTGA. With V trimmed by 4 bases and J by 2 bases, 5 bases remained unmatched. The CDR3 DNA reads as TGTGCCAGCAGCTCCTCCGGGACTAGCGCCTACAATGAGCAGTTCTTC. Translating it yields CASSSSGTSAYNEQFF.

The chain couples TRBV25-1 to TRBJ1-5; D gene ambiguous. V gave up 8 bases and J gave up 0 bases, with 14 bases separating them. CDR1 and CDR2 (germline): MGHDK, SYGVNS. CDR3 length: 15 residues. The CDR3 DNA sequence: TGTGCCAGCGGGGAGGCGGGATTTAGCAATCAGCCCCAGCATTTT. Residues: CASGEAGFSNQPQHF.

Regarding this clonotype: The junction does not match germline at one end; this may be a read error. V usage is TRBV5-1 and J usage is TRBJ1-1; perhaps TRBD1 as D (6 bases). The CDR3 spans 17 residues. CDR1 and CDR2 from the germline V gene are SGHRS and YFSETQ. The CDR3 reads CASSLVGISNRDTEALF. In nucleotides, the CDR3 is TGCGCCAGCAGCTTGGTCGGGATTTCTAATCGGGACACTGAAGCTTTATTT.

The table lists this clonotype with many counts. The J gene is TRBJ2-7, the V gene TRBV5-1; D gene unclear. The V gene lost 6 bases and the J gene lost 1 base, with 17 bases spanning the gap. The CDR3 has 15 amino acids. From germline, CDR1 is SGHRS and CDR2 YFSETQ. In DNA form, the CDR3 reads TGCGCCAGCAAAATTGGTCAAGTGGAGTCCTACGAGCAGTACTTC. Protein: CASKIGQVESYEQYF. Supplemented by reference TRBV5-1 and TRBJ2-7, the full variable domain reads KAGVTQTPRYLIKTRGQQVTLSCSPISGHRSVSWYQQTPGQGLQFLFEYFSETQRNKGNFPGRFSGRQFSNSRSEMNVSTLELGDSALYLCASKIGQVESYEQYFGPGTRLTVT.

This rearrangement joins TRBV27 to TRBJ1-2; 10 bases agree with TRBD1. V dropped 7 bases and J dropped 4; count of bases not matched to a gene: 3. The CDR3 extends over 13 amino acids. Per the germline V gene, CDR1 is MNHEY and CDR2 is SMNVEV (reference sequence). As DNA, the CDR3 is TGTGCCAGCAAGACAGGGGGCACCTATGGCTACACCTTC. Its translation is CASKTGGTYGYTF.

V is TRBV7-2 and J is TRBJ2-3, with TRBD1 identical over 7 bases. CDR1 and CDR2 (germline): SGHTA, FQGNSA. Trimming removed 4 bases from V and 2 bases from J; junction bases left unmatched: 12. This CDR3 is built from 17 residues. CDR3 loop: CASSSQIDRAVTDTQYF. As DNA, the CDR3 is TGTGCCAGCAGCTCGCAGATTGACAGGGCGGTCACAGATACGCAGTATTTT.

The rearrangement uses TRBV5-1 and TRBJ1-4, with 8 bases matching TRBD1. The CDR3 runs to 16 residues. Germline CDR1 and CDR2: SGHRS and YFSETQ. V lost 3 bases and J lost 0; bases outside the gene matches: 4. The CDR3: CASSSGGVSTNEKLFF. CDR3 nucleotides: TGCGCCAGCAGCTCAGGGGGCGTCTCAACTAATGAAAAACTGTTTTTT.

Turning to this clonotype: Sequence at one end of the junction differs from germline and may be a read error. The chain uses TRBV24-1 and TRBJ2-1; D gene uncertain. Germline values: CDR1 KGHDR, CDR2 SFDVKD. CDR3 size: 15 residues. In DNA, the CDR3 is TGTGCCACCGGTGATTTGATTTCCCCTTTCAATGAGCAGTTCTTC. Amino acid sequence: CATGDLISPFNEQFF.

This chain joins TRBV12-3 or TRBV12-4 and TRBJ2-2; TRBD2 aligns across 7 bases. The CDR3 runs to 16 residues. Trimming removed 5 bases from V and 1 base from J; junction bases left unmatched: 7. CDR3 DNA: TGTGCCAGCAGTCCCGTTTGGGGGGGGAACACCGGGGAGCTGTTTTTT. The encoded protein is CASSPVWGGNTGELFF.

This clonotype was counted ten times or more. The chain recombines TRBV7-9 with TRBJ1-5; D unresolved. The V end lost 4 bases, the J end lost 7 bases, and 8 bases lay between the germline ends. The length of the CDR3 is 12 residues. Looked up from germline, CDR1 is SEHNR and CDR2 is FQNEAQ (reference sequence). The CDR3 DNA sequence: TGTGCCAGCAGCTCCCCCGGCCAGCCCCAGCATTTT. The encoded protein is CASSSPGQPQHF.

J is TRBJ2-1 and V is TRBV20-1, with D perhaps TRBD2 (6 bases). The germline gives CDR1 DFQATT, CDR2 SNEGSKA (reference sequence). Trimming pared 6 bases from V and 10 bases from J, leaving 22 bases between. The CDR3 is 14 residues long. This CDR3 is CSAELGLPVKEQFF. CDR3 sequence (DNA): TGCAGTGCGGAACTGGGACTGCCAGTAAAGGAGCAGTTCTTC.

The chain carries TRBV20-1 and TRBJ2-5, with a weak D call TRBD2 (6 bases). Trimming shortened V by 4 bases and J by 0 bases, and 18 bases separated the two germline ends. The CDR3 covers 16 residues. The germline CDR1 and CDR2 sequences are DFQATT and SNEGSKA (reference sequence). CDR3 nucleotides: TGCAGTGCTATGGCGGGGCCGGAAACGTACCAAGAGACCCAGTACTTC. Protein sequence: CSAMAGPETYQETQYF.

The chain links TRBV11-3 to TRBJ2-1; no clear D gene. Germline assignment: CDR1 SGHNT and CDR2 YENEEA. The V end lost 5 bases, the J end lost 10 bases, and 12 bases lay between the germline ends. The CDR3 loop spans 12 amino acids. CDR3 amino acids: CASSHAPAEQFF. As DNA, the CDR3 is TGTGCCAGCAGCCACGCCCCCGCGGAGCAGTTCTTC.

The J gene is TRBJ2-7, the V gene TRBV9, with unresolved D. Germline lookup yields CDR1 SGDLS and CDR2 YYNGEE. Between the trimmed V and J ends, which lost 4 bases and 0 bases, there was a span of 17 bases. The CDR3 runs 16 residues. The CDR3 DNA follows: TGTGCCAGCAGCCCCGTTGTGGGGTTGAGCTCCTACGAGCAGTACTTC. Amino acid sequence: CASSPVVGLSSYEQYF.

CDR3 in amino acids: CASSPGGGRDYEQYF. CDR3 nucleotides: TGTGCCAGCAGTCCCGGGGGCGGGAGGGACTACGAGCAGTACTTC. The gene calls are TRBV12-3 or TRBV12-4 and TRBJ2-7, with 9 bases fitting TRBD2. J gave up 3 bases and V 5 bases, and 8 bases lay outside the gene matches. The CDR3 spans 15 residues.

In this sample, this clonotype turned up many times. The rearrangement links TRBV5-5 to TRBJ2-3; TRBD2 agrees at 7 bases. V was pared by 4 bases and J by 1 base, with 12 bases of the junction left unmatched. The CDR3 totals 17 residues. CDR1 and CDR2 from the germline V gene are SGHKS and YYEKEE (reference sequence). This CDR3 reads CASSPRPGEGRTDTQYF. The CDR3 bases are TGTGCCAGCAGCCCACGACCGGGGGAGGGCCGCACAGATACGCAGTATTTT.

The chain combines TRBV10-2 with TRBJ2-3, with a weak D call TRBD2 (8 bases). Germline CDR1 WSHSY, CDR2 SAAADI. V dropped 8 bases and J dropped 5 bases, with 20 bases sitting between them. The CDR3 length is 15 residues. The CDR3 spells CASRGGQSSGDTQYF. CDR3 nucleotide sequence: TGCGCCAGCCGGGGGGGACAGTCCTCGGGAGATACGCAGTATTTT.

This clonotype was observed a handful of times. The rearrangement links TRBV5-1 to TRBJ2-7, with 7 positions matching TRBD2. Germline lookup yields CDR1 SGHRS and CDR2 YFSETQ. The CDR3 is 15 residues long. Trimming at V came to 2 bases and at J to 0 bases, leaving 5 bases not matched to a gene. The CDR3 DNA reads TGCGCCAGCAGCTTCTCTAGCGGCAGCTCCTACGAGCAGTACTTC. It specifies CASSFSSGSSYEQYF.

This chain connects TRBV5-1 to TRBJ1-1; 8 nucleotides align to TRBD1. Trimming took 3 bases from V and 5 from J; bases not matched to a gene: 9. Germline V gene lookup returns CDR1 SGHRS and CDR2 YFSETQ. This CDR3 has 15 residues. CDR3 in DNA: TGCGCCAGCAGCTGGGGACAGGAGAGTATTACTGAAGCTTTCTTT. Its translation: CASSWGQESITEAFF.

The chain links TRBV18 to TRBJ1-5; D gene unclear. Germline values: CDR1 KGHSH, CDR2 LQKENI. Trimming shortened V by 2 bases and J by 2 bases, and 10 bases separated the two germline ends. This CDR3 comprises 15 residues. The CDR3 loop reads CASSPIDEGNQPQHF. DNA for the CDR3: TGTGCCAGCTCACCAATCGACGAGGGCAATCAGCCCCAGCATTTT. The full variable domain, rest sourced from reference TRBV18 and TRBJ1-5, is NAGVMQNPRHLVRRRGQEARLRCSPMKGHSHVYWYRQLPEEGLKFMVYLQKENIIDESGMPKERFSAEFPKEGPSILRIQQVVRGDSAAYFCASSPIDEGNQPQHFGDGTRLSIL.

A few counts support this clonotype. The chain employs TRBV7-2 and TRBJ2-3; a weak D match, TRBD2 (6 bases). V dropped 6 bases and J dropped 7 bases, with 20 bases sitting between them. The germline CDR1 and CDR2 sequences are SGHTA and FQGNSA. This CDR3 spans 15 amino acids. CDR3 DNA sequence: TGTGCCAGCAGTGACCGAGCGGGTGGAAGGAATACGCAGTATTTT. Translating it yields CASSDRAGGRNTQYF.

The rearrangement links TRBV9 to TRBJ2-3; TRBD2 aligns across 9 bases. Germline lookup yields CDR1 SGDLS and CDR2 YYNGEE. After removal of 2 bases from V and 2 bases from J, the junction contained 3 bases not matched to a gene. The CDR3 totals 15 residues. CDR3 sequence: CASSVSGSNTDTQYF. CDR3 DNA sequence: TGTGCCAGCAGCGTTAGCGGGAGTAACACAGATACGCAGTATTTT. Complete variable domain (other parts from reference TRBV9 and TRBJ2-3): DSGVTQTPKHLITATGQRVTLRCSPRSGDLSVYWYQQSLDQGLQFLIQYYNGEERAKGNILERFSAQQFPDLHSELNLSSLELGDSALYFCASSVSGSNTDTQYFGPGTRLTVL.

This clonotype has more than one count but fewer than ten. This rearrangement joins TRBV6-2 or TRBV6-3 to TRBJ1-2; D is unclear. Trimming cost V 6 bases and J 7 bases, with 12 bases left between them. The CDR3 spans 12 residues. From germline, CDR1 is MNHEY and CDR2 SVGEGT. CDR3 DNA sequence: TGTGCCAGCAGGTCTTCCCGTTCTGGCTACACCTTC. Residues: CASRSSRSGYTF.